This TCR beta chain appears in the sequencing data of a study of T cells in Graves' hyperthyroidism and ophthalmopathy. Study-level findings and limits: A median around six months before onset, the model predicted ophthalmopathy.

The CDR3 totals 16 residues. V shed 5 bases and J shed 7 bases, with 26 bases lying between them. Germline V gene sequence: CDR1 DFQATT, CDR2 SNEGSKA (reference sequence). Amplified TCR beta CDR3 regions came from RNA transcripts. First-round RT-PCR of the TCR CDR3 relied on the HTBI primer set. Via MiXCR, TCRdb re-called the multiplex PCR reads, giving one row per CDR3 protein. The sample lists about 600,000 distinct CDR3 sequences, more than 13% occurring once. Clinicians diagnosed patients from clinical symptoms, serum thyroxine and TRAb, thyroid ultrasound and orbital computed tomography. In its sample, this clonotype was seen many times. The antigen is undetermined.

What was sequenced was blood. This clonotype originated in a woman in her late teens or twenties with Graves' ophthalmopathy. The chain uses TRBV20-1 and TRBJ2-5; D remains ambiguous. The CDR3, as DNA: TGCAGTGCTTCCTCCCAAGGCGCGGAACCCCCCGGGACCCAGTACTTC. It specifies CSASSQGAEPPGTQYF.